One and the same sample provided the 32 T cell receptor beta chains below, sequenced in a study of CD8 T cells in ankylosing spondylitis. The study's findings and limits: A TCR beta motif of several highly homologous variants appeared characteristic of ankylosing spondylitis blood.

These receptors lack a known antigen. One entry per CDR3 protein results from TCRdb running MiXCR on the 5' RACE reads. Among under 850,000 distinct CDR3 sequences listed, about 20% were seen once. Sequencing input: blood, either unsorted or a sorted T cell fraction (not recorded which). All receptors derive from a male donor with ankylosing spondylitis.

This clonotype was counted a few times. The chain recombines TRBV20-1 with TRBJ2-7; D is unclear. Between the trimmed V and J ends, which lost 7 bases and 2 bases, there was a span of 9 bases. Germline V gene lookup returns CDR1 DFQATT and CDR2 SNEGSKA (reference sequence). This CDR3 is 11 amino acids long. CDR3 coding DNA: TGCAGTGGAAGGGTCGCCTACGAGCAGTACTTC. Protein: CSGRVAYEQYF.

The J gene is TRBJ2-1, the V gene TRBV3-1, with D perhaps TRBD2 (5 bases). Germline V gene data show CDR1 as LGHDT and CDR2 as YNNKEL (reference sequence). This CDR3 spans 17 amino acids. Trimming cost V 4 bases and J 2 bases, with 18 bases left between them. The CDR3 is CASSPAVPGSPYNEQFF. CDR3 DNA sequence: TGTGCCAGCAGCCCCGCAGTCCCGGGAAGCCCCTACAATGAGCAGTTCTTC.

The table lists this clonotype with a few counts. J is TRBJ2-5 and V is TRBV6-5; D call uncertain. The CDR3 extends over 16 amino acids. The ends were cut back, 1 base at V and 4 bases at J, with 16 bases in the middle. CDR1 and CDR2 from the germline V gene are MNHEY and SVGAGI. The CDR3 loop is CASSYFIGDGGETQYF. CDR3 nucleotides: TGTGCCAGCAGTTACTTTATCGGTGATGGTGGAGAGACCCAGTACTTC.

V gene TRBV5-6 combines with J gene TRBJ2-3; D is perhaps TRBD1 (6 bases). The CDR3 contains 13 residues. CDR1 and CDR2 (germline): SGHDT, YYEEEE. V was shortened by 3 bases and J by 11 bases, with 16 bases between the two germline ends. CDR3 DNA sequence: TGTGCCAGCAGCTCGAAAGGGGGTCGAAAGCAGTATTTT. This translates into CASSSKGGRKQYF.

This chain links TRBV7-9 with TRBJ2-4; 11 nucleotides align to TRBD2. This CDR3 contains 14 residues. Germline loops: CDR1 SEHNR, CDR2 FQNEAQ (reference sequence). J lost 6 bases, V lost 3 bases, and 1 base had no gene match. CDR3 coding DNA: TGTGCCAGCAGCTTCACTAGCGGGGGAAACATTCAGTACTTC. Translating it yields CASSFTSGGNIQYF.

This clonotype was detected a few times. The chain employs TRBV6-1 and TRBJ1-1; 10 bases are a match to TRBD1. The CDR3 sequence is 16 residues long. Germline lookup yields CDR1 MNHNS and CDR2 SASEGT. V lost 6 bases to trimming and J lost 0 bases; unmatched junction nucleotides: 7. In DNA, the CDR3 is TGTGCCAGCAGACTTTTAGGGACAGGGGTGAACACTGAAGCTTTCTTT. It translates to CASRLLGTGVNTEAFF.

A few counts support this clonotype. The J gene is TRBJ2-7, the V gene TRBV20-1, with 9 positions matching TRBD2. The CDR3 extends over 14 amino acids. Germline V CDR1 and CDR2: DFQATT, SNEGSKA (reference sequence). The trim removed 5 bases at V and 1 base at J, leaving 6 bases unmatched. The CDR3 is CSAEKTSGSYEQYF. CDR3 in DNA: TGCAGTGCTGAGAAAACTAGCGGGTCCTACGAGCAGTACTTC.

The J gene is TRBJ2-1, the V gene TRBV19; tentatively, D is TRBD1 (6 bases). This CDR3 region has 14 residues. Trimming removed 5 bases at V and 4 bases at J, with 12 bases between. Germline V gene sequence: CDR1 LNHDA, CDR2 SQIVND (reference sequence). The CDR3 DNA reads as TGTGCCAGTAGTCCCTCTGGACAGTACAATGAGCAGTTCTTC. Translation: CASSPSGQYNEQFF.

The chain couples TRBV28 to TRBJ1-5; D remains unclear. This CDR3 has 13 amino acids. Looked up from germline, CDR1 is MDHEN and CDR2 is SYDVKM. The V end lost 3 bases, the J end lost 9 bases, and 12 bases lay between the germline ends. The CDR3 sequence: CASSLPQGVPQHF. In DNA form, the CDR3 reads TGTGCCAGCAGTTTGCCACAAGGAGTGCCCCAGCATTTT. The variable domain in full, completed from reference TRBV28 and TRBJ1-5, reads DVKVTQSSRYLVKRTGEKVFLECVQDMDHENMFWYRQDPGLGLRLIYFSYDVKMKEKGDIPEGYSVSREKKERFSLILESASTNQTSMYLCASSLPQGVPQHFGDGTRLSIL.

This clonotype has more than one count but fewer than ten. The V and J genes are TRBV3-1 and TRBJ2-1, with TRBD1 identical over 12 bases. V shed 1 base, J shed 7 bases, and the junction held 11 bases outside the gene matches. The CDR3 sequence is 18 residues long. From germline, CDR1 is LGHDT and CDR2 YNNKEL (reference sequence). CDR3 sequence reads: CASSQGVPGQGAINEQFF. The CDR3 DNA is TGTGCCAGCAGCCAAGGAGTGCCGGGACAGGGGGCGATTAATGAGCAGTTCTTC.

In this sample, this clonotype turned up once. The rearrangement uses TRBV20-1 and TRBJ2-1, with D unresolved. Germline-derived CDR1 and CDR2 are DFQATT and SNEGSKA (reference sequence). Trimming shortened V by 3 bases and J by 5 bases, and 14 bases separated the two germline ends. This CDR3 is 14 amino acids long. CDR3 sequence: CSASSGYDDNEQFF. In nucleotides, the CDR3 is TGCAGTGCTAGTTCCGGGTACGACGACAATGAGCAGTTCTTC.

In this sample, this clonotype turned up a few times. CDR3 region: CASNYGLGTDTQYF. As DNA, the CDR3 is TGTGCCAGCAATTATGGACTCGGCACAGATACGCAGTATTTT. The chain joins TRBV12-3 or TRBV12-4 to TRBJ2-3; tentatively, D is TRBD2 (5 bases). Deletions cut 7 bases from V and 1 base from J, with 12 bases between. The CDR3 totals 14 residues.

This clonotype was counted only a few times. This chain connects TRBV19 to TRBJ1-1, with a weak D call TRBD1 (5 bases). V lost 0 bases and J lost 5, with 16 bases in between. The CDR3 runs to 16 residues. Germline V gene sequence: CDR1 LNHDA, CDR2 SQIVND (reference sequence). This CDR3 is CASSIDRDVPRTEAFF. Here the CDR3 DNA reads TGTGCCAGTAGTATAGATCGGGACGTCCCTAGGACTGAAGCTTTCTTT. Filled out from reference TRBV19 and TRBJ1-1, the complete variable domain reads DGGITQSPKYLFRKEGQNVTLSCEQNLNHDAMYWYRQDPGQGLRLIYYSQIVNDFQKGDIAEGYSVSREKKESFPLTVTSAQKNPTAFYLCASSIDRDVPRTEAFFGQGTRLTVV.

This clonotype has only a few counts. This chain joins TRBV21-1 and TRBJ2-1; the table's TRBD1 call for D was not verified on the DNA. TRBV21-1 is described as a pseudogene. This CDR3 is 15 amino acids long. The CDR3 protein is CASSTPGGTYNEQFF. The DNA for the CDR3 is TGTGCCAGCAGCACCCCAGGGGGGACTTACAATGAGCAGTTCTTC.

This clonotype appeared a few times. V gene TRBV9 combines with J gene TRBJ1-1, with TRBD1 identical over 8 bases. The germline V gene encodes CDR1 SGDLS and CDR2 YYNGEE. This CDR3 has 17 residues. Trimming took 4 bases from V and 3 from J; bases not matched to a gene: 14. The CDR3 bases are TGTGCCAGCAGCCTTAGGGGGGACAGGACGTTTTACACTGAAGCTTTCTTT. Its translation is CASSLRGDRTFYTEAFF.

The genes are TRBV11-3 and TRBJ1-5, with D possibly being TRBD1 (6 bases). The germline CDR1 and CDR2 sequences are SGHNT and YENEEA. V lost 2 bases, J lost 4 bases, and 9 bases lay in between. This CDR3 comprises 14 residues. The CDR3: CASSLNRANQPQHF. The DNA of the CDR3 is TGTGCCAGCAGCTTAAACAGGGCGAATCAGCCCCAGCATTTT.

J is TRBJ2-5 and V is TRBV5-1; TRBD1 or TRBD2 may be the D gene (5 bases each). V shed 0 bases and J shed 5 bases, with 17 bases lying between them. Looked up from germline, CDR1 is SGHRS and CDR2 is YFSETQ. This CDR3 is built from 16 residues. The CDR3 loop is CASSLEPGFGAETQYF. The DNA of the CDR3 is TGCGCCAGCAGCTTGGAACCAGGGTTCGGGGCGGAGACCCAGTACTTC.

The CDR3: CASSSDKSTDTQYF. In nucleotides, the CDR3 is TGTGCCAGCAGCTCGGACAAGAGCACAGATACGCAGTATTTT. This rearrangement joins TRBV7-9 to TRBJ2-3; TRBD1 is a possible D gene (5 bases). The V and J ends lost 4 bases and 0 bases respectively, with 8 bases between them. CDR3 length: 14 residues. Germline CDR1 and CDR2: SEHNR and FQNEAQ (reference sequence). Full variable domain (rest looked up from reference TRBV7-9 and TRBJ2-3): DTGVSQNPRHKITKRGQNVTFRCDPISEHNRLYWYRQTLGQGPEFLTYFQNEAQLEKSRLLSDRFSAERPKGSFSTLEIQRTEQGDSAMYLCASSSDKSTDTQYFGPGTRLTVL.

V gene TRBV10-1 combines with J gene TRBJ2-2; possible D gene TRBD2, 5 bases. V was shortened by 1 base and J by 7 bases, with 10 bases between the two germline ends. CDR1 is WNHNN and CDR2 is SYGVQD in the germline V gene (reference sequence). CDR3 size: 14 residues. Written as DNA, the CDR3 is TGCGCCAGCAGTGAGTGGGGTCGGGACGGGGAGCTGTTTTTT. It yields the protein CASSEWGRDGELFF.

The genes are TRBV27 and TRBJ1-5, with D unclear. Trimming pared 8 bases from V and 5 bases from J, leaving 13 bases between. The CDR3 loop spans 13 amino acids. Germline-derived CDR1 and CDR2 are MNHEY and SMNVEV (reference sequence). The CDR3 is CASPLALDQPQHF. DNA for the CDR3: TGTGCCAGCCCCTTGGCCCTGGATCAGCCCCAGCATTTT.

This clonotype occurred many times. The chain joins TRBV5-1 to TRBJ1-2; 7 positions match TRBD1. The V segment lost 3 bases and the J segment 1 base; nucleotides outside the gene matches: 3. The CDR3 covers 14 residues. Germline CDR1 and CDR2: SGHRS and YFSETQ. CDR3 amino acids: CASSSTGDNYGYTF. The DNA for the CDR3 is TGCGCCAGCAGCTCTACAGGGGATAACTATGGCTACACCTTC.

The genes are TRBV7-6 and TRBJ1-1, with 7 bases matching TRBD1. The length of the CDR3 is 16 residues. V was clipped by 5 bases and J by 2 bases; unmatched bases: 11. Per germline, CDR1 SGHVS and CDR2 FNYEAQ. CDR3 nucleotide sequence: TGTGCCAGCAGCCAAAGACAGGGCGAGCGCAACACTGAAGCTTTCTTT. Translated, it gives CASSQRQGERNTEAFF.

Comments on this clonotype: A read error may explain this, as a much larger clone is one base away. The gene calls are TRBV3-1 and TRBJ2-5; 8 bases are shared with TRBD2. The CDR3 has 18 residues. CDR1 and CDR2 (germline): LGHDT, YNNKEL (reference sequence). CDR3 loop: CASSKDNVERGIGETQYF. The CDR3 DNA is TGTGCCAGCAGCAAAGATAACGTGGAGCGGGGGATCGGAGAGACCCAGTACTTC.

This clonotype was observed a few times. V is TRBV7-6 and J is TRBJ2-1; D is unclear. V was trimmed by 3 bases and J by 1 base, leaving 4 bases between them. Germline assignment: CDR1 SGHVS and CDR2 FNYEAQ. There are 13 residues in the CDR3. CDR3 DNA: TGTGCCAGCAGCTTTCAGTCCTACAATGAGCAGTTCTTC. Translated: CASSFQSYNEQFF.

The chain combines TRBV11-2 with TRBJ2-3, with 7 nucleotides matching TRBD2. The germline gives CDR1 SGHAT, CDR2 FQNNGV. The trim removed 1 base at V and 3 bases at J, leaving 10 bases unmatched. This CDR3 has 17 amino acids. In DNA form, the CDR3 reads TGTGCCAGCAGCTTAGGCGGCGTCGGGAGGCAAACAGATACGCAGTATTTT. Translating gives CASSLGGVGRQTDTQYF. The whole variable domain, remainder taken from reference TRBV11-2 and TRBJ2-3, is EAGVAQSPRYKIIEKRQSVAFWCNPISGHATLYWYQQILGQGPKLLIQFQNNGVVDDSQLPKDRFSAERLKGVDSTLKIQPAKLEDSAVYLCASSLGGVGRQTDTQYFGPGTRLTVL.

This clonotype was detected only a few times. The CDR3 sequence: CAWSPQDNEQFF. CDR3 sequence (DNA): TGTGCCTGGAGTCCACAAGATAATGAGCAGTTCTTC. This sequence joins TRBV30 and TRBJ2-1, with no clear D. With 2 bases removed from V and 7 bases from J, the gap between germline ends came to 9 bases. The CDR3 is 12 residues long. From germline, CDR1 is GTSNPN and CDR2 SVGIG (reference sequence).

This clonotype has a handful of counts. The genes are TRBV4-3 and TRBJ2-7, with D possibly being TRBD2 (5 bases). CDR1 is LGHNA, CDR2 YSLEER, per germline. CDR3 length equals 15 residues. The V and J ends lost 0 bases and 3 bases respectively, with 12 bases between them. This CDR3 is CASSQDLSGSYEQYF. Written as DNA, the CDR3 is TGCGCCAGCAGCCAAGATTTGAGTGGGAGCTACGAGCAGTACTTC.

This clonotype has only a few counts. This chain links TRBV7-9 with TRBJ2-1; 9 nucleotides line up with TRBD1. This CDR3 is 15 amino acids long. Per germline, CDR1 SEHNR and CDR2 FQNEAQ (reference sequence). With 5 bases clipped from V and 5 bases from J, the junction kept 7 bases outside the gene matches. CDR3 bases: TGTGCCAGCAGCCCAAAGACAGGGGGGGACAATGAGCAGTTCTTC. Translation gives CASSPKTGGDNEQFF.

The chain employs TRBV29-1 and TRBJ1-2; maybe TRBD1 (5 bases). CDR3 size: 12 residues. Germline V gene data show CDR1 as SQVTM and CDR2 as ANQGSEA. V was trimmed by 4 bases and J by 2 bases, leaving 8 bases between them. Written as DNA, the CDR3 is TGCAGCGTTGTGACAGACAACTATGGCTACACCTTC. Translated: CSVVTDNYGYTF.

This clonotype was seen only a few times. The CDR3 sequence: CASSFSWGANYGYTF. CDR3 coding DNA: TGTGCCAGCAGTTTTTCGTGGGGGGCTAACTATGGCTACACCTTC. The chain links TRBV27 to TRBJ1-2; possible D gene TRBD1, 5 bases. The V gene lost 3 bases and the J gene lost 0 bases, with 11 bases spanning the gap. The CDR3 has 15 amino acids. CDR1 is MNHEY, CDR2 SMNVEV, per germline (reference sequence).

Many counts were recorded for this clonotype. The junction shows a germline mismatch at one end, possibly a read error. The genes are TRBV5-1 and TRBJ1-5; a possible D gene is TRBD1 (6 bases). This CDR3 has 13 amino acids. In germline, CDR1 is SGHRS, CDR2 YFSETQ. Here the CDR3 DNA reads TGTGCCAGCAGCCTCGCAGGGGATCAGCCCCAGCATTTT. It yields the protein CASSLAGDQPQHF.

This clonotype was counted only a few times. The J gene is TRBJ2-5, the V gene TRBV6-1, with 11 bases fitting TRBD1. This CDR3 is built from 17 residues. V trimming: 6 bases; J trimming: 3 bases; junction bases outside the gene matches: 12. Looked up from germline, CDR1 is MNHNS and CDR2 is SASEGT. The CDR3 protein is CASSKPGQGALKETQYF. CDR3 nucleotide sequence: TGTGCCAGCAGCAAGCCTGGACAGGGGGCGCTAAAAGAGACCCAGTACTTC.